Given below is one T cell receptor beta chain in context. The sample comes from a study of shared clonotypes between healthy human individuals. Study details: Every donor yielded three CD4 naive, three CD4 memory, two CD8 naive and one CD8 memory plate.

At a deep level, the assay was run. TCRdb keeps only in-frame clones here, not all; method: immunoSEQ multiplex PCR. The sample yields approximately 1,500,000 clones, roughly 96% seen once. Trimming took off 3 bases at V and 1 base at J, with 19 bases between the two ends. The CDR3 consists of 18 residues. Germline V CDR1 and CDR2: MNHNS, SASEGT. What was sequenced was naive CD4+ T cells sorted from blood. Specified subset: CD45RA+ positively selected. This TCR was recovered from a man aged 30 to 45 in good health. The V gene is TRBV6-1, the J gene TRBJ1-5; perhaps TRBD1 as D (5 bases). Here the CDR3 reads CASSERQGWGLSNQPQHF. CDR3 in DNA: TGTGCCAGCAGTGAGCGGCAGGGTTGGGGGTTGAGCAATCAGCCCCAGCATTTT.